The 10 T cell receptor beta chains below all came from one sample that was sequenced in a study of T cells in Graves' hyperthyroidism and ophthalmopathy. Amplification of TCR beta CDR3 regions was performed using RNA transcripts as template. The HTBI set primed first-round TCR CDR3 RT-PCR. TCRdb redid the calling of the multiplex PCR reads with MiXCR, one entry per CDR3 protein. The profile covers fewer than 900,000 distinct CDR3 sequences, with 15% to 20% appearing a single time and 15% to 20% taken by the ten largest. Material for sequencing was blood. Receptors originate from a woman aged 45-60 years with Graves' hyperthyroidism that later progressed to Graves' ophthalmopathy.

The chain combines TRBV24-1 with TRBJ1-5, with TRBD1 as a possible D gene (6 bases). V lost 9 bases, J lost 3 bases, and 17 bases lay in between. The CDR3 loop spans 15 amino acids. The V gene's germline CDR1 is KGHDR and CDR2 SFDVKD. The CDR3 region has the DNA TGTGCCACCTCCGTATCGGGACACCTCAATCAGCCCCAGCATTTT. Translating it yields CATSVSGHLNQPQHF.

Turning to this clonotype: This may stem from a read error, because a much larger clone lies one nucleotide away. J is TRBJ1-6 and V is TRBV7-6; 8 bases line up with TRBD1. V shed 5 bases and J 7 bases; nucleotides not matched to a gene: 4. Germline V gene lookup returns CDR1 SGHVS and CDR2 FNYEAQ. The CDR3 runs to 14 residues. CDR3 DNA: TGTGCCAGCAGCCAGGGACAGGCGAATTCACCCCTCCACTTT. Translation gives CASSQGQANSPLHF. Using reference TRBV7-6 and TRBJ1-6 for the parts outside the CDR3, the full variable domain is GAGVSQSPRYKVTKRGQDVALRCDPISGHVSLYWYRQALGQGPEFLTYFNYEAQQDKSGLPNDRFSAERPEGSISTLTIQRTEQRDSAMYRCASSQGQANSPLHFGNGTRLTVT.

This clonotype was counted many times. The chain joins TRBV2 to TRBJ1-1; 8 bases are a match to TRBD1. The CDR3 is made up of 14 amino acids. With V trimmed by 5 bases and J by 5 bases, 7 bases remained unmatched. Looked up from germline, CDR1 is SNHLY and CDR2 is FYNNEI. The CDR3 region is CASSPHRGLTEAFF. For the CDR3, the DNA is TGTGCCAGCAGTCCTCACAGGGGGTTGACTGAAGCTTTCTTT.

This clonotype has ten or more counts. This chain links TRBV20-1 with TRBJ1-5; 7 bases map to TRBD1. The CDR3 has 15 residues. V was pared by 3 bases and J by 3 bases, with 8 bases of the junction left unmatched. In germline, CDR1 is DFQATT, CDR2 SNEGSKA (reference sequence). The CDR3 DNA follows: TGCAGTGCTAGTTGGACAGGAGAATACAATCAGCCCCAGCATTTT. This translates into CSASWTGEYNQPQHF.

The sample holds a few counts of this clonotype. The chain recombines TRBV10-3 with TRBJ2-1; D is possibly TRBD2 (6 bases). V dropped 6 bases and J dropped 4 bases, with 22 bases sitting between them. This CDR3 has 17 amino acids. Looked up from germline, CDR1 is ENHRY and CDR2 is SYGVKD. CDR3 sequence: CAIRDDNSGIKYNEQFF. Written as DNA, the CDR3 is TGTGCCATCAGAGACGATAATAGCGGTATCAAATACAATGAGCAGTTCTTC.

This clonotype occurred many times. This sequence joins TRBV9 and TRBJ1-1; 7 bases are shared with TRBD1. The V and J ends lost 1 base and 1 base, in that order; junction bases with no gene match: 4. Germline-derived CDR1 and CDR2 are SGDLS and YYNGEE. The CDR3 totals 15 residues. The CDR3 bases are TGTGCCAGCAGCGTATTTGCAGGGGGGAACACTGAAGCTTTCTTT. It codes for CASSVFAGGNTEAFF.

This clonotype was counted a few times. The chain combines TRBV20-1 with TRBJ1-5; D possibly corresponds to TRBD1 (6 bases). V lost 1 base and J lost 4, with 17 bases in between. CDR3 length: 16 amino acids. Germline V gene lookup returns CDR1 DFQATT and CDR2 SNEGSKA (reference sequence). The CDR3 protein is CSARAWSGAVNQPQHF. The DNA for the CDR3 is TGCAGTGCTAGAGCGTGGTCGGGGGCAGTGAATCAGCCCCAGCATTTT.

The rearrangement uses TRBV14 and TRBJ2-3, with a possible D match to TRBD1 (6 bases). Germline V gives CDR1 SGHDN, CDR2 FVKESK. Deletions cut 1 base from V and 6 bases from J, with 14 bases between. CDR3 length: 15 residues. The CDR3 here is CASSQANREGDTQYF. CDR3 nucleotide sequence: TGTGCCAGCAGCCAAGCAAACAGGGAAGGGGATACGCAGTATTTT.

This clonotype turned up a few times. The V call is TRBV19, the J call TRBJ1-4, with a possible D match to TRBD1 (5 bases). CDR1 is LNHDA and CDR2 is SQIVND in the germline V gene (reference sequence). V gave up 5 bases and J gave up 4 bases, with 14 bases separating them. This CDR3 comprises 15 residues. The CDR3, as DNA: TGTGCCAGTAGTCCGCTCCGGGGGGTTAATGAAAAACTGTTTTTT. Translated: CASSPLRGVNEKLFF.

This clonotype showed up many times. The gene calls are TRBV18 and TRBJ1-1, with D uncertain. The V end was cut by 7 bases, the J end by 1 base, with 13 bases between. CDR1 is KGHSH and CDR2 is LQKENI in the germline V gene. This CDR3 region has 14 residues. CDR3: CASFLKAGNTEAFF. The CDR3 DNA reads TGTGCCAGCTTCCTGAAGGCAGGGAACACTGAAGCTTTCTTT.